This entry features one T cell receptor (beta chain) sequence. This entry is derived from a study of shared clonotypes between healthy human individuals. It was CD45RO-negative cells, positively selected for CCR7, that made up naive CD8 cells, with terminally differentiated effector memory CD45RA+ cells excluded. Each PCR replicate from the sorted subsets contained about 180 ng DNA, which is about 31,000 T cell genomes. Sequencing was performed with immunoSEQ multiplex PCR; in TCRdb, only in-frame clones are kept and a portion is missing. The table lists more than 2 million clones, 90% to 95% of them singletons. What was sequenced was naive CD8+ T cells from PBMCs. The receptor's source is a young man in good health. Some clones in this sample may be carry-over from other donors' samples.

The CDR3 bases are TGTGCCAGCAGCGTAGCTACTGCTAGCGGGAGCCACGAGCAGTACTTC. It specifies CASSVATASGSHEQYF. The rearrangement links TRBV9 to TRBJ2-7, with 10 bases that match TRBD2. CDR3 length equals 16 residues. With 0 bases clipped from V and 5 bases from J, the junction kept 8 bases outside the gene matches. CDR1 and CDR2 (germline): SGDLS, YYNGEE.